This entry lists 19 T cell receptor beta chains sequenced from one sample in a study of blood T cell repertoires in COVID-19. TCRdb's table, derived via immunoSEQ multiplex PCR, lists solely in-frame clones and lacks some. The sample includes approximately 100,000 clones, roughly 84% of them seen just once. The sequenced sample was peripheral blood. These receptors were taken from a human donor in a cohort sampled during active COVID-19.

V is TRBV5-6 and J is TRBJ1-1, with 7 bases matching TRBD1. The CDR3 consists of 14 residues. V shed 0 bases and J 4 bases; nucleotides not matched to a gene: 3. In germline, CDR1 is SGHDT, CDR2 YYEEEE. Here the CDR3 DNA reads TGTGCCAGCAGCTTGGCCGCAGGGGGCACTGAAGCTTTCTTT. It translates to CASSLAAGGTEAFF.

This chain connects TRBV19 to TRBJ1-6; D is uncertain. The CDR3 runs to 14 residues. Germline V gene data show CDR1 as LNHDA and CDR2 as SQIVND (reference sequence). V dropped 3 bases and J dropped 4 bases, with 7 bases sitting between them. CDR3 in amino acids: CASSIRGYNSPLHF. CDR3 coding DNA: TGTGCCAGTAGTATCAGAGGTTATAATTCACCCCTCCACTTT.

The V gene is TRBV5-1, the J gene TRBJ2-1, with TRBD2 as a possible D gene (6 bases). The V end lost 4 bases, the J end lost 0 bases, and 11 bases lay between the germline ends. This CDR3 spans 15 amino acids. CDR1 and CDR2 (germline): SGHRS, YFSETQ. The CDR3 DNA sequence: TGCGCCAGCAGCCCGGGGGTCAGCTCCTACAATGAGCAGTTCTTC. Protein product: CASSPGVSSYNEQFF.

Here the CDR3 reads CASSLYNSPLHF. In nucleotides, the CDR3 is TGTGCCAGCAGTCTGTATAATTCACCCCTCCACTTT. The V call is TRBV5-6, the J call TRBJ1-6, with D unclear. The CDR3 consists of 12 residues. CDR1 is SGHDT, CDR2 YYEEEE, per germline. The V end lost 5 bases, the J end lost 4 bases, and 4 bases lay between the germline ends.

This chain connects TRBV6-5 to TRBJ2-7; 9 bases fit TRBD1. The length of the CDR3 is 15 residues. Germline V gene data show CDR1 as MNHEY and CDR2 as SVGAGI. V dropped 4 bases and J dropped 2; count of bases not matched to a gene: 6. CDR3 sequence (DNA): TGTGCCAGCAGTTCCCCGGGACAGGGAACCTACGAGCAGTACTTC. Its translation is CASSSPGQGTYEQYF.

The V gene is TRBV18, the J gene TRBJ1-2; no reliable D call. The V gene's germline CDR1 is KGHSH and CDR2 LQKENI. Trimming left V 0 bases short and J 6 bases short, with 8 bases between. The CDR3 spans 13 residues. CDR3 in amino acids: CASSPPFRNGYTF. The CDR3 DNA sequence: TGTGCCAGCTCACCACCGTTCAGGAATGGCTACACCTTC.

The rearrangement uses TRBV24-1 and TRBJ2-6; the match to TRBD2 covers 7 bases. Germline CDR1 is KGHDR and CDR2 is SFDVKD. This CDR3 is built from 18 residues. J was trimmed by 2 bases and V by 4 bases; bases with no gene match: 10. The CDR3 spells CATSENPLGGPGANVLTF. Here the CDR3 DNA reads TGTGCCACCAGTGAAAACCCCTTGGGAGGGCCTGGGGCCAACGTCCTGACTTTC.

The chain couples TRBV29-1 to TRBJ1-3; D is possibly TRBD1 (5 bases). V was trimmed by 4 bases and J by 7 bases, leaving 14 bases between them. Germline V gene data show CDR1 as SQVTM and CDR2 as ANQGSEA. This CDR3 has 13 residues. CDR3 sequence reads: CSVAPVGGNTIYF. CDR3 bases: TGCAGCGTTGCCCCCGTCGGGGGGAACACCATATATTTT. Full variable domain (remainder filled in from reference TRBV29-1 and TRBJ1-3): SAVISQKPSRDICQRGTSLTIQCQVDSQVTMMFWYRQQPGQSLTLIATANQGSEATYESGFVIDKFPISRPNLTFSTLTVSNMSPEDSSIYLCSVAPVGGNTIYFGEGSWLTVV.

The CDR3: CASSILTGSRTEAFF. CDR3 bases: TGTGCCAGCAGCATCCTTACAGGGTCCAGGACTGAAGCTTTCTTT. The V call is TRBV7-3, the J call TRBJ1-1; tentative D call: TRBD1 (6 bases). V lost 5 bases, J lost 5 bases, and 18 bases lay in between. CDR3 length: 15 amino acids. The germline V gene has CDR1 SGHTA and CDR2 FQGTGA.

The gene calls are TRBV6-6 and TRBJ1-2; 7 bases line up with TRBD1. The CDR3 loop spans 15 amino acids. Losses at the gene ends were 0 bases for V and 2 bases for J; bases not matched to a gene: 3. Germline V lookup: CDR1 MNHNY, CDR2 SVGAGI (reference sequence). The CDR3 reads CASSYSQGQNYGYTF. The CDR3 DNA reads TGTGCCAGCAGTTACTCTCAGGGACAGAACTATGGCTACACCTTC.

The chain uses TRBV14 and TRBJ2-3; no firm D call. The CDR3 covers 11 residues. Trimming cost V 1 base and J 6 bases, with 2 bases left between them. CDR1 is SGHDN and CDR2 is FVKESK in the germline V gene. DNA of the CDR3: TGTGCCAGCAGCCAAGCGGATACGCAGTATTTT. Amino acid sequence: CASSQADTQYF.

The chain combines TRBV12-2 with TRBJ1-2; TRBD1, the D gene given by the table, was not confirmed from the DNA. TRBV12-2 represents a pseudogene. The CDR3 is made up of 15 amino acids. In DNA, the CDR3 is TGTGCAAGTCGCTTATCCAGGGACAGGGAAAATGGCTACACCTTC. Protein product: CASRLSRDRENGYTF.

This chain joins TRBV7-8 and TRBJ1-5; no clear D gene. V lost 2 bases, J lost 2 bases, and 10 bases lay in between. Germline V CDR1 and CDR2: SGHVS, FQNEAQ. The CDR3 is 15 residues long. The CDR3 DNA reads as TGTGCCAGCAGCTTATCCCCCAGTGGCAATCAGCCCCAGCATTTT. Translated, it gives CASSLSPSGNQPQHF. The full variable domain, its missing parts supplied by reference TRBV7-8 and TRBJ1-5, is GAGVSQSPRYKVAKRGQDVALRCDPISGHVSLFWYQQALGQGPEFLTYFQNEAQLDKSGLPSDRFFAERPEGSVSTLKIQRTQQEDSAVYLCASSLSPSGNQPQHFGDGTRLSIL.

This clone was counted between two and nine times. V gene TRBV4-3 combines with J gene TRBJ2-2; D is perhaps TRBD1 (5 bases). Germline V gene sequence: CDR1 LGHNA, CDR2 YSLEER. The CDR3 is 15 amino acids. Trimming took off 4 bases at V and 6 bases at J, with 15 bases between the two ends. CDR3: CASSPNYRLAGELFF. DNA of the CDR3: TGCGCCAGCAGCCCCAACTACAGGTTAGCCGGGGAGCTGTTTTTT.

The chain couples TRBV27 to TRBJ2-3; D unclear. Germline V gives CDR1 MNHEY, CDR2 SMNVEV (reference sequence). V lost 2 bases to trimming and J lost 6 bases, with 12 bases between them. The CDR3 consists of 14 residues. DNA of the CDR3: TGTGCCAGCAGTTTAGGTAGCCCCAGCGATACGCAGTATTTT. This translates into CASSLGSPSDTQYF.

This clone occurred a few times. The J gene is TRBJ2-5, the V gene TRBV3-1 (or the pseudogene TRBV3-2), with D tentatively TRBD2 (5 bases). V shed 4 bases and J shed 2 bases, with 23 bases lying between them. CDR1 LGHDT and CDR2 YNNKEL come from the germline V gene (reference sequence). The CDR3 sequence is 18 residues long. The CDR3 region is CASSPHLWRAGVQETQYF. The CDR3 DNA follows: TGTGCCAGCAGCCCCCACCTTTGGCGGGCCGGCGTGCAAGAGACCCAGTACTTC.

This clone occurred many times. The chain links TRBV11-2 to TRBJ2-3, with D maybe TRBD2 (6 bases). V lost 5 bases and J 10 bases, leaving 16 bases between the germline ends. The V gene's germline CDR1 is SGHAT and CDR2 FQNNGV. The CDR3 spans 13 residues. The CDR3 sequence is CASSPAGPGAQYF. As DNA, the CDR3 is TGTGCCAGCAGCCCCGCGGGGCCGGGGGCGCAGTATTTT.

In its sample, this clone was seen a few times. The V call is TRBV7-9, the J call TRBJ2-5; maybe TRBD2 (6 bases). This CDR3 spans 14 amino acids. Trimming took 4 bases from V and 5 from J, leaving 14 bases between them. Germline-derived CDR1 and CDR2 are SEHNR and FQNEAQ (reference sequence). CDR3 loop: CASSSAARGETQYF. The DNA for the CDR3 is TGTGCCAGCAGCTCGGCTGCTCGGGGGGAGACCCAGTACTTC. The full variable domain, with the rest looked up from reference TRBV7-9 and TRBJ2-5, is DTGVSQNPRHKITKRGQNVTFRCDPISEHNRLYWYRQTLGQGPEFLTYFQNEAQLEKSRLLSDRFSAERPKGSFSTLEIQRTEQGDSAMYLCASSSAARGETQYFGPGTRLLVL.

This chain joins TRBV5-1 and TRBJ1-2; D ambiguous. Germline V gene data show CDR1 as SGHRS and CDR2 as YFSETQ. The CDR3 spans 14 residues. The V gene lost 0 bases and the J gene lost 4 bases, with 10 bases spanning the gap. CDR3 protein: CASSLVVSGYGYTF. The CDR3 nucleotides read TGCGCCAGCAGCTTGGTTGTCAGCGGCTATGGCTACACCTTC.